These 25 T cell receptor beta chains were sequenced from one sample in a study of technical replicates of blood from several donors. Data came from immunoSEQ multiplex PCR; TCRdb stores just in-frame clones and leaves some out. This sample has 85,000 to 100,000 clones; approximately 94% occur once, and the top ten carry 0.22%. Sequencing was carried out using T cells isolated from PBMCs. These receptors all stem from a human donor in good health.

J is TRBJ1-2 and V is TRBV12-5, with D perhaps matching TRBD1 (6 bases). V was pared by 4 bases and J by 2 bases, with 11 bases between. CDR1 and CDR2 from the germline V gene are LGHNT and FRNRAP. CDR3 length: 14 residues. The CDR3 loop is CASGSGVLNYGYTF. Written as DNA, the CDR3 is TGTGCTAGTGGTTCAGGGGTTCTAAACTATGGCTACACCTTC.

This clone came up once. The chain uses TRBV29-1 and TRBJ2-1; 12 bases fit TRBD1. The germline V gene has CDR1 SQVTM and CDR2 ANQGSEA. J was trimmed by 1 base and V by 4 bases; bases with no gene match: 8. The CDR3 is 17 amino acids. The CDR3 coding sequence is TGCAGCGTTGTAGGGACAGGGGGCGGGTTATCCTACAATGAGCAGTTCTTC. Translation gives CSVVGTGGGLSYNEQFF.

V usage is TRBV11-2 and J usage is TRBJ2-1, with 11 bases fitting TRBD2. Germline V gene data show CDR1 as SGHAT and CDR2 as FQNNGV. V shed 4 bases and J 5 bases; nucleotides not matched to a gene: 4. The CDR3 is 15 residues long. CDR3 DNA sequence: TGTGCCAGCAGCTCTCCGGGACTAGCGGACAATGAGCAGTTCTTC. Translated: CASSSPGLADNEQFF.

This clone occurred once. The rearrangement joins TRBV7-2 to TRBJ2-7; no reliable D call. V was clipped by 5 bases and J by 4 bases, with 21 bases between them. The CDR3 is made up of 16 amino acids. Germline CDR1 SGHTA, CDR2 FQGNSA. CDR3 protein: CASSQLPPPTFYEQYF. DNA for the CDR3: TGTGCCAGCAGCCAACTCCCTCCTCCTACCTTTTACGAGCAGTACTTC.

As regards this clone: This specimen includes other DNA sequences encoding the same CDR3. The chain recombines TRBV27 with TRBJ2-1, with TRBD2 matching over 11 bases. Germline V gene data show CDR1 as MNHEY and CDR2 as SMNVEV (reference sequence). With 4 bases clipped from V and 3 bases from J, the junction kept 2 bases outside the gene matches. The CDR3 is made up of 15 amino acids. In nucleotides, the CDR3 is TGTGCCAGCAGTTCCGGGACTAGCGGCTACAATGAGCAGTTCTTC. Translation: CASSSGTSGYNEQFF.

J is TRBJ1-2 and V is TRBV10-2, with a possible D match to TRBD1 (6 bases). V lost 2 bases, J lost 8 bases, and 18 bases lay in between. CDR1 WSHSY and CDR2 SAAADI come from the germline V gene. The length of the CDR3 is 15 residues. The CDR3 DNA is TGCGCCAGCAGTGAGGGGCAGGGGAAGGGTTGCGGCTACACCTTC. Its translation is CASSEGQGKGCGYTF.

The chain links TRBV11-2 to TRBJ2-7; 7 bases line up with TRBD2. Germline V gene lookup returns CDR1 SGHAT and CDR2 FQNNGV. CDR3 size: 14 residues. Trimming at V came to 5 bases and at J to 7 bases, leaving 11 bases not matched to a gene. CDR3 in amino acids: CASSLRQERGEQYF. The CDR3 nucleotides are TGTGCCAGCAGCCTAAGACAAGAGCGGGGTGAGCAGTACTTC.

This chain joins TRBV9 and TRBJ2-7; D perhaps matches TRBD2 (6 bases). The CDR3 consists of 14 residues. V was trimmed by 0 bases and J by 4 bases, leaving 11 bases between them. Per the germline V gene, CDR1 is SGDLS and CDR2 is YYNGEE. The CDR3 sequence is CASSVAGAGYEQYF. DNA of the CDR3: TGTGCCAGCAGCGTAGCGGGAGCAGGGTACGAGCAGTACTTC.

The V call is TRBV28, the J call TRBJ2-3; 9 nucleotides line up with TRBD2. V shed 6 bases and J 4 bases; nucleotides not matched to a gene: 14. The CDR3 sequence is 17 residues long. The V gene's germline CDR1 is MDHEN and CDR2 SYDVKM. The CDR3: CASSPSFVAGVPDTQYF. The CDR3 DNA reads TGTGCCAGCAGCCCGAGTTTTGTAGCGGGAGTCCCAGATACGCAGTATTTT. Full variable domain (rest looked up from reference TRBV28 and TRBJ2-3): DVKVTQSSRYLVKRTGEKVFLECVQDMDHENMFWYRQDPGLGLRLIYFSYDVKMKEKGDIPEGYSVSREKKERFSLILESASTNQTSMYLCASSPSFVAGVPDTQYFGPGTRLTVL.

The V call is TRBV19, the J call TRBJ2-3, with 10 bases lining up with TRBD2. CDR1 is LNHDA and CDR2 is SQIVND in the germline V gene (reference sequence). J lost 0 bases, V lost 5 bases, and 5 bases had no gene match. The CDR3 is 16 amino acids. CDR3: CASSFRTSGSTDTQYF. In nucleotides, the CDR3 is TGTGCCAGTAGTTTCAGGACTAGCGGTAGCACAGATACGCAGTATTTT.

This CDR3 is CASSSRPIRSGGTDTQYF. The CDR3 bases are TGTGCCAGCAGCTCCCGTCCCATTAGAAGCGGGGGCACAGATACGCAGTATTTT. This chain joins TRBV7-7 and TRBJ2-3; 7 positions agree with TRBD2. The CDR3 has 18 residues. Germline-derived CDR1 and CDR2 are SSHAT and FNYEAQ (reference sequence). Trimming cost V 4 bases and J 1 base; bases outside gene matches: 14.

The chain joins TRBV4-1 to TRBJ1-2; TRBD1 matches at 8 bases. CDR1 is MGHRA, CDR2 YSYEKL, per germline. The CDR3 covers 14 residues. Trimming removed 2 bases from V and 6 bases from J; junction bases left unmatched: 5. CDR3 sequence reads: CASSQPGGQDGYTF. The CDR3 coding sequence is TGCGCCAGCAGCCAACCGGGGGGACAGGATGGCTACACCTTC.

This chain uses TRBV4-2 with TRBJ2-7; 8 bases agree with TRBD1. The ends lost 0 bases at V and 2 bases at J; junction bases unmatched: 9. The germline gives CDR1 LGHNA, CDR2 YNFKEQ. The CDR3 runs to 17 residues. The CDR3 region is CASSQESLRTGTYEQYF. Written as DNA, the CDR3 is TGTGCCAGCAGCCAAGAATCCCTCCGGACAGGGACCTACGAGCAGTACTTC.

The V gene is TRBV7-9, the J gene TRBJ2-7, with 10 bases that match TRBD1. This CDR3 has 14 amino acids. V lost 5 bases to trimming and J lost 3 bases; unmatched junction nucleotides: 4. Germline CDR1 SEHNR, CDR2 FQNEAQ (reference sequence). CDR3 sequence reads: CASSTRTGGYEQYF. CDR3 DNA: TGTGCCAGCAGCACCAGGACAGGGGGCTACGAGCAGTACTTC.

The rearrangement joins TRBV5-1 to TRBJ2-7, with TRBD2 matching 8 bases. The CDR3 sequence is 16 residues long. With 5 bases clipped from V and 0 bases from J, the junction kept 10 bases outside the gene matches. Germline V gives CDR1 SGHRS, CDR2 YFSETQ. In DNA, the CDR3 is TGCGCCAGCAGTGAAGCGGCGAGCGGGAGCTCCTACGAGCAGTACTTC. Translated: CASSEAASGSSYEQYF.

This clone was seen just once. V and J are TRBV4-1 and TRBJ1-1; 8 positions agree with TRBD1. The germline V gene encodes CDR1 MGHRA and CDR2 YSYEKL. This CDR3 has 16 amino acids. V shed 5 bases, J shed 6 bases, and the junction held 14 bases outside the gene matches. The CDR3 is CASSARVKTGVPEAFF. CDR3 DNA: TGCGCCAGCAGCGCTCGTGTGAAGACAGGGGTTCCTGAAGCTTTCTTT.

The chain carries TRBV5-1 and TRBJ2-3; TRBD1 aligns across 9 bases. The CDR3 contains 14 residues. Trimming removed 0 bases from V and 5 bases from J; junction bases left unmatched: 1. The germline V gene encodes CDR1 SGHRS and CDR2 YFSETQ. CDR3 in DNA: TGCGCCAGCAGCTTGGCGACAGGGGGAGATACGCAGTATTTT. This encodes CASSLATGGDTQYF.

J is TRBJ2-3 and V is TRBV2; the match to TRBD2 covers 12 bases. The V segment lost 4 bases and the J segment 0 bases; nucleotides outside the gene matches: 8. CDR1 and CDR2 from the germline V gene are SNHLY and FYNNEI. The CDR3 consists of 18 residues. The CDR3 sequence is CASSGWTSGNPSTDTQYF. CDR3 DNA sequence: TGTGCCAGCAGTGGGTGGACTAGCGGGAACCCTAGCACAGATACGCAGTATTTT.

This chain connects TRBV6-5 to TRBJ2-2, with unresolved D. This CDR3 has 12 residues. V gave up 7 bases and J gave up 3 bases, with 6 bases separating them. CDR1 is MNHEY, CDR2 SVGAGI, per germline. The CDR3, as DNA: TGTGCCAGCACTCGGGACACCGGGGAGCTGTTTTTT. Residues: CASTRDTGELFF.

This chain links TRBV19 with TRBJ2-2, with 7 bases matching TRBD2. J was trimmed by 1 base and V by 7 bases; bases with no gene match: 9. Looked up from germline, CDR1 is LNHDA and CDR2 is SQIVND (reference sequence). The CDR3 runs to 16 residues. CDR3 loop: CASNFGRGRNTGELFF. The CDR3 bases are TGTGCCAGTAACTTTGGGAGGGGACGGAACACCGGGGAGCTGTTTTTT.

V usage is TRBV28 and J usage is TRBJ2-7; a weak D match, TRBD1 (5 bases). V was shortened by 8 bases and J by 0 bases, with 20 bases between the two germline ends. The CDR3 runs 16 residues. Germline assignment: CDR1 MDHEN and CDR2 SYDVKM. CDR3 coding DNA: TGTGCCAGCTCGCCCCGGTTGGACACAGTCTCCTACGAGCAGTACTTC. As protein: CASSPRLDTVSYEQYF.

The chain has TRBV6-4 and TRBJ2-5, with D perhaps matching TRBD2 (5 bases). V dropped 0 bases and J dropped 0 bases, with 8 bases sitting between them. Germline CDR1 reads MRHNA; CDR2 reads SNTAGT. This CDR3 comprises 15 residues. CDR3 coding DNA: TGTGCCAGCAGTGACTCGAGCGGTCACCAAGAGACCCAGTACTTC. The encoded protein is CASSDSSGHQETQYF.

This chain's CDR3 is CASSLPVLITGELFF. CDR3 coding DNA: TGTGCCAGCAGCTTACCGGTCCTGATCACCGGGGAGCTGTTTTTT. The gene calls are TRBV7-8 and TRBJ2-2; D call uncertain. From germline, CDR1 is SGHVS and CDR2 FQNEAQ. The CDR3 contains 15 residues. V lost 2 bases, J lost 4 bases, and 11 bases lay in between. Drawing the rest from reference TRBV7-8 and TRBJ2-2, the complete variable domain is GAGVSQSPRYKVAKRGQDVALRCDPISGHVSLFWYQQALGQGPEFLTYFQNEAQLDKSGLPSDRFFAERPEGSVSTLKIQRTQQEDSAVYLCASSLPVLITGELFFGEGSRLTVL.

This chain uses TRBV7-2 with TRBJ1-5; the match to TRBD1 covers 8 bases. Germline V gene data show CDR1 as SGHTA and CDR2 as FQGNSA. With 5 bases clipped from V and 7 bases from J, the junction kept 7 bases outside the gene matches. The CDR3 has 14 residues. CDR3 region: CASSPQGAGQPQHF. CDR3 DNA sequence: TGTGCCAGCAGCCCGCAGGGGGCGGGCCAGCCCCAGCATTTT.

The V call is TRBV28, the J call TRBJ1-5, with D hard to call. The CDR3 loop spans 12 amino acids. The V and J ends lost 7 bases and 0 bases respectively, with 4 bases between them. The germline V gene has CDR1 MDHEN and CDR2 SYDVKM. The CDR3 DNA is TGTGCCAGCACTCGTAGCAATCAGCCCCAGCATTTT. It specifies CASTRSNQPQHF.